These 2 T cell receptor beta chains originate from one sample sequenced in a study of Ad26.COV2.S vaccination and SARS-CoV-2 variants. Some clones are missing from TCRdb's copy, which holds only in-frame ones; the method was immunoSEQ multiplex PCR. The table shows 440,000 or so clones, with 90% occurring only once. This sample's treatment: around 19 received Ad26.COV2.S at low or high dose, single or two shots; about 5 received placebo; per-sample allocation not given. Sampling was performed 63 days after the first vaccine or placebo injection. Source: peripheral blood, taken in a trial of Ad26.COV2.S vaccine versus placebo. The receptors derive from a person between 18 and 65 years old who received the Ad26.COV2.S COVID-19 vaccine or a placebo.

The chain employs TRBV27 and TRBJ2-4; 12 bases are a match to TRBD1. The CDR3 is 16 amino acids. The V segment lost 5 bases and the J segment 5 bases; nucleotides outside the gene matches: 7. The germline CDR1 and CDR2 sequences are MNHEY and SMNVEV (reference sequence). CDR3 sequence: CASSNRDRGHENIQYF. In DNA, the CDR3 is TGTGCCAGCAGTAACCGGGACAGGGGGCACGAAAACATTCAGTACTTC.

The chain employs TRBV5-6 and TRBJ2-7, with a possible D match to TRBD2 (5 bases). There are 14 residues in the CDR3. From germline, CDR1 is SGHDT and CDR2 YYEEEE. The V and J ends lost 0 bases and 7 bases respectively, with 14 bases between them. CDR3: CASSLGGSTGEQYF. DNA of the CDR3: TGTGCCAGCAGCTTGGGCGGCTCCACGGGGGAGCAGTACTTC. Variable domain in full (rest from reference TRBV5-6 and TRBJ2-7): DAGVTQSPTHLIKTRGQQVTLRCSPKSGHDTVSWYQQALGQGPQFIFQYYEEEERQRGNFPDRFSGHQFPNYSSELNVNALLLGDSALYLCASSLGGSTGEQYFGPGTRLTVT.